This is a list of T cell receptor beta chains from one sample in a study of blood T cell repertoires in COVID-19. The repertoire was sequenced with immunoSEQ multiplex PCR; TCRdb's copy has only in-frame clones and lacks some. This sample carries 400,000 or so clones, 70% to 90% of them seen once, and the ten largest clones take roughly 2%. The sequenced material came from PBMCs or T cells enriched from blood (not recorded which). The receptor set was obtained from a woman in her thirties or forties with acute COVID-19. The CDR3 runs from the conserved cysteine through the conserved F or W. A D gene is named only where the DNA matches it firmly. Where a row states a size, it is once, few, many or the class of an expanded clone; other rows omit it.

.	TRBJ1-3	TRBV11-2	.	TGTGCCAGCAGCTTAGTAGTCTCTGGAAACACCATATATTTT	CASSLVVSGNTIYF
.	TRBJ2-3	TRBV3-1/TRBV3-2	TRBD2	TGTGCCAGCAGCCAAGTGGCTAGCGGGGGGGCTGCAGATACGCAGTATTTT	CASSQVASGGAADTQYF
.	TRBJ2-3	TRBV29-1	.	TGCAGCGTTGGGGCTCCAGGTCTCGCAGATACGCAGTATTTT	CSVGAPGLADTQYF
.	TRBJ1-1	TRBV27	.	TGTGCCAGCAGTTATAACAGGGTCACTGAAGCTTTCTTT	CASSYNRVTEAFF
.	TRBJ2-7	TRBV6-6	TRBD1	TGTGCCAGCAGTTACTCGTATGACAGGGGAGGAGAGCAGTACTTC	CASSYSYDRGGEQYF
.	TRBJ1-3	TRBV30	.	TGTGCCTGGGAATACTACAGGGAACCGCGTGGAAACACCATATATTTT	CAWEYYREPRGNTIYF
.	TRBJ1-4	TRBV11-2	TRBD1	TGTGCCAGCAGCCTTTCTGGACAGGTTAATGAAAAACTGTTTTTT	CASSLSGQVNEKLFF
.	TRBJ2-3	TRBV10-1	TRBD1	TGCGCCAGCAGAGGACAGGGGGCTACAGATACGCAGTATTTT	CASRGQGATDTQYF
.	TRBJ2-5	TRBV5-5	.	TGTGCCAGCAGCTTGTTTCGGGGGAGGTACCAAGAGACCCAGTACTTC	CASSLFRGRYQETQYF
few	TRBJ1-4	TRBV15	.	TGTGCCACCAGCAGAGATATAGAAGAAAAACTGTTTTTT	CATSRDIEEKLFF
once	TRBJ2-3	TRBV5-1	TRBD2	TGCGCCAGCAGCTTTTTAGCGGGGGGTGGTACAGATACGCAGTATTTT	CASSFLAGGGTDTQYF
.	TRBJ2-7	TRBV5-1	.	TGCGCCAGCAGCTTGGTGGGTAGCAGCTACGAGCAGTACTTC	CASSLVGSSYEQYF
few	TRBJ1-2	TRBV6-5	TRBD1	TGTGCCAGCAGCCCCGGACAGGGGAGGAATGGCTACACCTTC	CASSPGQGRNGYTF
.	TRBJ1-6	TRBV9	.	TGTGCCAGCAGCGTAGGGTCCAGGGATAATTCACCCCTCCACTTT	CASSVGSRDNSPLHF
few	TRBJ1-3	TRBV18	.	TGTGCCAGCTCACCGACGGCAGGTCGAGACACCATATATTTT	CASSPTAGRDTIYF
.	TRBJ2-7	TRBV2	.	TGTGCCAGCAGTGAAGCTACAGTTGGGCTGGAGCAGTACTTC	CASSEATVGLEQYF
.	TRBJ1-4	TRBV6-5	TRBD1	TGTGCCAGCAGCTCGCCCGGGACAGTCAATGAAAAACTGTTTTTT	CASSSPGTVNEKLFF
.	TRBJ1-2	TRBV5-5	.	TGTGCCAGCAGCGCGAGGACAGACAACTATGGCTACACCTTC	CASSARTDNYGYTF
few	TRBJ1-2	TRBV30	.	TGTGCCTGGAGATACAGCTATGGCTACACCTTC	CAWRYSYGYTF
once	TRBJ1-4	TRBV7-8	TRBD1	TGTGCCAGCAGCCCAGGGACAGTGGAAAAACTGTTTTTT	CASSPGTVEKLFF
.	TRBJ2-3	TRBV3-1/TRBV3-2	.	TGTGCCAGCAGCTACCAAGGAGCTAGGTCAGATACGCAGTATTTT	CASSYQGARSDTQYF
.	TRBJ2-1	TRBV5-1	.	TGCGCCAGCAGCTTGCAGGGTTCGAATGAGCAGTTCTTC	CASSLQGSNEQFF
.	TRBJ1-5	TRBV3-1/TRBV3-2	TRBD1	TGTGCCAGCAGCCCTCGGACAGGAGCTAATCAGCCCCAGCATTTT	CASSPRTGANQPQHF
.	TRBJ1-2	TRBV14	TRBD1	TGTGCCAGCAGCCCGATTCTCCCCGGACAGGGTTGGAGCTATGGCTACACCTTC	CASSPILPGQGWSYGYTF
.	TRBJ1-2	TRBV2	.	TGTGCCAGCAGTGTAGGGGCGGCTAACTATGGCTACACCTTC	CASSVGAANYGYTF
.	TRBJ2-2	TRBV19	.	TGTGCCAGTAGTATCGCCGGGGAGCTGTTTTTT	CASSIAGELFF
.	TRBJ1-6	TRBV6-5	.	TGTGCCAGCAGTTACGGGGGGGAGGGTGCTAGGACCCTCCACTTT	CASSYGGEGARTLHF
.	TRBJ1-6	TRBV27	TRBD1	TGTGCCAGCAGTTGGCGGACAGGGGGCGATAATTCACCCCTCCACTTT	CASSWRTGGDNSPLHF
.	TRBJ2-2	TRBV12-5	TRBD1	TGTGCTACTTCCCAAGGGACAGCGAACACCGGGGAGCTGTTTTTT	CATSQGTANTGELFF
.	TRBJ2-7	TRBV18	TRBD1	TGTGCCAGCTCACCACCGAGGGGGCAAAACTCCTACGAGCAGTACTTC	CASSPPRGQNSYEQYF
.	TRBJ1-2	TRBV3-1/TRBV3-2	.	TGTGCCAGCAGCAACGGAGGGCAGGACTATGGCTACACCTTC	CASSNGGQDYGYTF
.	TRBJ1-5	TRBV2	.	TGTGCCAGCAGTGGCTACAGGGGCAATCAGCCCCAGCATTTT	CASSGYRGNQPQHF
once	TRBJ2-2	TRBV5-1	.	TGCGCCAGCAGCTTGGAGGCGCGGGTGAACACCGGGGAGCTGTTTTTT	CASSLEARVNTGELFF
.	TRBJ2-7	TRBV30	TRBD1	TGTGCCTGGAGCCCCGACAGGGGAAACTACGAGCAGTACTTC	CAWSPDRGNYEQYF
.	TRBJ1-2	TRBV4-1	.	TGCGCCAGCAGCCCGCTGGGCGGGGGAACTAACTATGGCTACACCTTC	CASSPLGGGTNYGYTF
few	TRBJ1-6	TRBV6-5	TRBD1	TGTGCCAGCAGAAGCTCCGGGACAGTAAATTCACCCCTCCACTTT	CASRSSGTVNSPLHF
.	TRBJ2-3	TRBV5-4	TRBD2	TGTGCCAGCAGCTCCAGGACTAGCGCAGATACGCAGTATTTT	CASSSRTSADTQYF
once	TRBJ1-1	TRBV7-9	.	TGTGCCAGCAGCTTTAAAGAGGAAGCTTTCTTT	CASSFKEEAFF
.	TRBJ2-3	TRBV9	TRBD2	TGTGCCAGCAGCCCAGGACTAGCGGGGGGGACTAGCACAGATACGCAGTATTTT	CASSPGLAGGTSTDTQYF
.	TRBJ1-2	TRBV2	.	.	CASLFVGQGIFSF
once	TRBJ1-3	TRBV9	.	TGTGCCAGCAGCGGGACAACAGGAAACACCATATATTTT	CASSGTTGNTIYF
.	TRBJ2-7	TRBV3-1/TRBV3-2	.	TGTGCCAGCAGCCAAGATGGTACGGTTCCTTACGAGCAGTACTTC	CASSQDGTVPYEQYF
.	TRBJ1-2	TRBV12-3/TRBV12-4	.	TGTGCCAGCAGTACCCAGGGCTATGGCTACACCTTC	CASSTQGYGYTF
.	TRBJ2-5	TRBV5-1	TRBD1	TGCGCCAGCAGCCTCGACCCGACAGGGTCAGGAGAGACCCAGTACTTC	CASSLDPTGSGETQYF
.	TRBJ1-2	TRBV2	TRBD1	TGTGCCAGCAGTGAGGACGGGACAGTCTATGGCTACACCTTC	CASSEDGTVYGYTF
.	TRBJ2-1	TRBV12-3/TRBV12-4	.	TGTGCCAGCAGGGCTTCCCTTTACAATGAGCAGTTCTTC	CASRASLYNEQFF
.	TRBJ2-3	TRBV5-5	TRBD1	TGTGCCAGCAGCTTGACAGGGGGCCGGACAGATACGCAGTATTTT	CASSLTGGRTDTQYF
.	TRBJ2-7	TRBV7-2	TRBD1	TGTGCCAGCAGACAGGGACAGGGGATAACCTACGAGCAGTACTTC	CASRQGQGITYEQYF
few	TRBJ2-1	TRBV9	TRBD2	TGTGCCAGCAGCGTAGGTCAGGGACTAGCGGGGGGGAGGACCTACAATGAGCAGTTCTTC	CASSVGQGLAGGRTYNEQFF
.	TRBJ2-3	TRBV6-1	TRBD2	TGTGCCAGCAGTGAACTAGCGGGGGTAGCAGATACGCAGTATTTT	CASSELAGVADTQYF